The 7 T cell receptor beta chains in this list originate from one sample, sequenced in a study of OX40 agonist ivuxolimab in advanced cancers. This table comes from immunoSEQ multiplex PCR, and its TCRdb copy is limited to in-frame clones, with some not included. The repertoire consists of over 60,000 clones, with more than 65% occurring once and the leading ten covering about 2.4%. Sequenced material: CD4+ or CD8+ T cells sorted from blood, taken in a trial of the OX40 agonist ivuxolimab. These receptors were taken from an adult with an advanced solid tumor such as melanoma, head and neck, liver or kidney cancer.

The rearrangement uses TRBV9 and TRBJ1-3; D is unresolved. Germline lookup yields CDR1 SGDLS and CDR2 YYNGEE. V lost 4 bases to trimming and J lost 0 bases, with 14 bases between them. This CDR3 is built from 16 residues. CDR3 coding DNA: TGTGCCAGCAGCACTCACCTAGCAAGCTCTGGAAACACCATATATTTT. Amino acids: CASSTHLASSGNTIYF.

The chain recombines TRBV5-1 with TRBJ1-1; D perhaps matches TRBD1 (6 bases). This CDR3 comprises 16 residues. Trimming pared 4 bases from V and 0 bases from J, leaving 16 bases between. Germline V gene sequence: CDR1 SGHRS, CDR2 YFSETQ. The CDR3 DNA reads TGCGCCAGCAGCGGCGGGACAACTAACATGAACACTGAAGCTTTCTTT. It specifies CASSGGTTNMNTEAFF.

The CDR3 loop reads CASLRAPETQYF. In nucleotides, the CDR3 is TGTGCCAGTCTCCGGGCGCCAGAGACCCAGTACTTC. This chain links TRBV6-1 with TRBJ2-5; D not resolved. CDR1 MNHNS and CDR2 SASEGT come from the germline V gene. V lost 9 bases and J lost 4, with 12 bases in between. The CDR3 totals 12 residues.

This clone showed up just once. In DNA form, the CDR3 reads TGTGCCAGCAGTTTACTTAATCAGCCCCAGCATTTT. It codes for CASSLLNQPQHF. This chain joins TRBV28 and TRBJ1-5; D not certain. The germline gives CDR1 MDHEN, CDR2 SYDVKM. The CDR3 runs 12 residues. The V end was cut by 2 bases, the J end by 4 bases, with 3 bases between.

This chain connects TRBV7-2 to TRBJ2-1; the D is unclear. V lost 0 bases to trimming and J lost 5 bases, with 11 bases between them. The CDR3 contains 15 residues. Germline loops: CDR1 SGHTA, CDR2 FQGNSA. CDR3 coding DNA: TGTGCCAGCAGCTTAGCTCCAAGCCTTAACAATGAGCAGTTCTTC. Its translation: CASSLAPSLNNEQFF.

This chain connects TRBV2 to TRBJ2-3; D is perhaps TRBD1 (6 bases). Trimming pared 8 bases from V and 2 bases from J, leaving 14 bases between. Germline V gene data show CDR1 as SNHLY and CDR2 as FYNNEI. CDR3 length equals 14 residues. DNA of the CDR3: TGTGCCAGCGGATGGACAGCCACCACAGATACGCAGTATTTT. Protein: CASGWTATTDTQYF.

This clone was counted between two and nine times. The chain recombines TRBV5-4 with TRBJ1-2; 8 bases map to TRBD1. Trimming at V came to 2 bases and at J to 3 bases, leaving 6 bases not matched to a gene. The CDR3 loop spans 15 amino acids. Germline CDR1 SGHNT, CDR2 YYREEE (reference sequence). The CDR3 is CASSFVTGGDYGYTF. The CDR3 nucleotides read TGTGCCAGCAGCTTTGTAACAGGGGGAGACTATGGCTACACCTTC.